This T cell receptor beta chain was documented in a study of OX40 agonist ivuxolimab in advanced cancers. Across the study: Ivuxolimab, an agonistic anti-OX40 (CD134) antibody, was given to patients.

Repertoires were generated with immunoSEQ multiplex PCR, while TCRdb's copy carries only in-frame clones and drops some. The sample shows 150,000 to 170,000 clones, 94% of them seen only once. The study, taken as a whole, reports: Antigen specificity of clonally expanded peripheral T cells was not established.

The CDR3 sequence is 12 residues long. Trimming stripped 1 base from V and 2 bases from J, with 3 bases between. Germline CDR1 is MDHEN and CDR2 is SYDVKM. About this clone itself: Its cognate antigen is unknown.

If patients had autoimmune disease history or systemic immunosuppression, they were excluded. This chain links TRBV28 with TRBJ2-7; no definite D call. The sequence came from an adult with an advanced solid tumor such as melanoma, head and neck, liver or kidney cancer. The sequencing used CD4+ or CD8+ T cells sorted from blood, collected in a trial of the OX40 agonist ivuxolimab. The CDR3 reads CASSLYAYEQYF. CDR3 sequence (DNA): TGTGCCAGCAGTTTATACGCCTACGAGCAGTACTTC.